Each of the 17 T cell receptor beta chains below was sequenced from the same sample in a study of T cell changes during pregnancy in multiple sclerosis. Sequencing was performed with immunoSEQ multiplex PCR; in TCRdb, only in-frame clones are kept and a portion is missing. The sample lists 70,000 to 95,000 clones; roughly 93% were seen once. Sample: peripheral blood, taken in the third trimester of pregnancy. The receptors were gathered from a female donor with multiple sclerosis, enrolled in a pregnancy study.

V gene TRBV2 combines with J gene TRBJ2-1, with 7 nucleotides matching TRBD2. The trim removed 6 bases at V and 4 bases at J, leaving 9 bases unmatched. Germline-derived CDR1 and CDR2 are SNHLY and FYNNEI. The CDR3 has 15 amino acids. The CDR3 region is CASRARGGSYNEQFF. CDR3 nucleotide sequence: TGTGCCAGCAGGGCGCGGGGCGGGAGTTACAATGAGCAGTTCTTC. The full variable domain, in which reference TRBV2 and TRBJ2-1 provide the parts outside the CDR3, is EPEVTQTPSHQVTQMGQEVILRCVPISNHLYFYWYRQILGQKVEFLVSFYNNEISEKSEIFDDQFSVERPDGSNFTLKIRSTKLEDSAMYFCASRARGGSYNEQFFGPGTRLTVL.

The rearrangement joins TRBV7-9 to TRBJ2-7, with D maybe TRBD1 (6 bases). Germline V lookup: CDR1 SEHNR, CDR2 FQNEAQ (reference sequence). V lost 3 bases, J lost 5 bases, and 11 bases lay in between. This CDR3 has 13 residues. The CDR3 here is CASSFERDNEQYF. The CDR3 DNA is TGTGCCAGCAGCTTTGAAAGGGACAACGAGCAGTACTTC.

The chain carries TRBV18 and TRBJ1-1; D is unclear. Germline V CDR1 and CDR2: KGHSH, LQKENI. This CDR3 has 12 residues. The V gene lost 5 bases and the J gene lost 8 bases, with 12 bases spanning the gap. The CDR3 spells CASSVREKEAFF. The CDR3 nucleotides are TGTGCCAGCTCAGTGAGGGAGAAAGAAGCTTTCTTT.

A single count supports this clone. The rearrangement uses TRBV4-1 and TRBJ2-1; possible D gene TRBD1, 5 bases. From germline, CDR1 is MGHRA and CDR2 YSYEKL. V was pared by 0 bases and J by 2 bases, with 17 bases between. The CDR3 sequence is 18 residues long. The DNA for the CDR3 is TGCGCCAGCAGCCAAGATCGAAGTGGAACAGGAGCCTACAATGAGCAGTTCTTC. Translation gives CASSQDRSGTGAYNEQFF.

The V and J genes are TRBV7-2 and TRBJ2-1; 12 bases map to TRBD2. Germline V CDR1 and CDR2: SGHTA, FQGNSA. There are 18 residues in the CDR3. V was pared by 2 bases and J by 2 bases, with 7 bases of the junction left unmatched. The chain's CDR3 is CASSLRGLAGLPYNEQFF. Here the CDR3 DNA reads TGTGCCAGCAGCTTACGCGGACTAGCGGGACTACCCTACAATGAGCAGTTCTTC. The full variable domain, in which reference TRBV7-2 and TRBJ2-1 provide the parts outside the CDR3, is GAGVSQSPSNKVTEKGKDVELRCDPISGHTALYWYRQSLGQGLEFLIYFQGNSAPDKSGLPSDRFSAERTGGSVSTLTIQRTQQEDSAVYLCASSLRGLAGLPYNEQFFGPGTRLTVL.

The chain carries TRBV10-3 and TRBJ2-1; D unresolved. CDR1 is ENHRY, CDR2 SYGVKD, per germline. The V end lost 4 bases, the J end lost 5 bases, and 6 bases lay between the germline ends. This CDR3 contains 12 residues. This chain's CDR3 is CAISAVNNEQFF. The CDR3 DNA follows: TGTGCCATCAGTGCAGTAAACAATGAGCAGTTCTTC.

The chain carries TRBV5-1 and TRBJ2-1, with 9 nucleotides matching TRBD2. Germline CDR1 SGHRS, CDR2 YFSETQ. There are 12 residues in the CDR3. With 5 bases clipped from V and 13 bases from J, the junction kept 7 bases outside the gene matches. Here the CDR3 DNA reads TGCGCCAGCAGTCCCGGGACTAGCCCCCAGTTCTTC. Translation: CASSPGTSPQFF.

V gene TRBV19 combines with J gene TRBJ2-7; D remains ambiguous. The length of the CDR3 is 14 residues. Germline values: CDR1 LNHDA, CDR2 SQIVND (reference sequence). Between the trimmed V and J ends, which lost 3 bases and 3 bases, there was a span of 12 bases. The CDR3 sequence is CASSISPTHYEQYF. CDR3 coding DNA: TGTGCCAGTAGTATCAGCCCGACACACTACGAGCAGTACTTC.

The chain joins TRBV5-4 to TRBJ2-2, with 8 bases identical to TRBD2. The CDR3 has 15 amino acids. With 4 bases clipped from V and 1 base from J, the junction kept 3 bases outside the gene matches. Germline CDR1 and CDR2: SGHNT and YYREEE (reference sequence). The CDR3 bases are TGTGCCAGCAGCCTCAGCGGGGGGAACACCGGGGAGCTGTTTTTT. It encodes CASSLSGGNTGELFF.

V usage is TRBV6-4 and J usage is TRBJ2-2, with D possibly matching TRBD2 (6 bases). V was trimmed by 2 bases and J by 6 bases, leaving 19 bases between them. Germline loops: CDR1 MRHNA, CDR2 SNTAGT. This CDR3 region has 17 residues. This CDR3 is CASSDLPGSTAPGELFF. The CDR3 nucleotides are TGTGCCAGCAGTGACCTACCCGGGAGCACCGCACCCGGGGAGCTGTTTTTT.

The chain combines TRBV7-9 with TRBJ2-7; TRBD1 aligns across 7 bases. This CDR3 region has 14 residues. The germline CDR1 and CDR2 sequences are SEHNR and FQNEAQ (reference sequence). The V segment lost 5 bases and the J segment 3 bases; nucleotides outside the gene matches: 7. The CDR3 DNA reads as TGTGCCAGCAGCCCTTCGGGACAGCACTACGAGCAGTACTTC. Its protein product is CASSPSGQHYEQYF.

V usage is TRBV27 and J usage is TRBJ2-2; a weak D match, TRBD2 (5 bases). The CDR3 is 15 residues long. The V end was cut by 5 bases, the J end by 0 bases, with 10 bases between. Germline V CDR1 and CDR2: MNHEY, SMNVEV (reference sequence). The CDR3 protein is CASSHWRANTGELFF. The CDR3 nucleotides read TGTGCCAGCAGTCATTGGCGGGCGAACACCGGGGAGCTGTTTTTT.

The table lists this clone with a count of one. The chain has TRBV21-1 and TRBJ1-2. TRBV21-1 is recorded as a pseudogene. CDR3 size: 15 residues. The CDR3 spells CASSKVRGAAYGYTF. In DNA form, the CDR3 reads TGTGCCAGCAGCAAAGTCCGGGGGGCAGCCTATGGCTACACCTTC.

V and J are TRBV27 and TRBJ1-2, with 9 nucleotides matching TRBD1. The CDR3 totals 16 residues. V was pared by 3 bases and J by 2 bases, with 7 bases of the junction left unmatched. Germline assignment: CDR1 MNHEY and CDR2 SMNVEV (reference sequence). Here the CDR3 reads CASSFNRGRGNYGYTF. In DNA form, the CDR3 reads TGTGCCAGCAGTTTCAACAGGGGGCGCGGGAACTATGGCTACACCTTC.

The V gene is TRBV7-9, the J gene TRBJ2-7; 11 nucleotides align to TRBD2. J was trimmed by 2 bases and V by 6 bases; bases with no gene match: 3. The length of the CDR3 is 14 residues. The germline V gene encodes CDR1 SEHNR and CDR2 FQNEAQ (reference sequence). CDR3 region: CASRGTSGTYEQYF. In DNA form, the CDR3 reads TGTGCCAGCAGGGGGACTAGCGGTACCTACGAGCAGTACTTC.

The J gene is TRBJ1-5, the V gene TRBV4-1; 8 nucleotides match TRBD1. The germline V gene encodes CDR1 MGHRA and CDR2 YSYEKL. The V segment lost 0 bases and the J segment 4 bases; nucleotides outside the gene matches: 5. This CDR3 contains 16 residues. CDR3 bases: TGCGCCAGCAGCCAAGAGCAGGGGGCATTTAATCAGCCCCAGCATTTT. Its protein is CASSQEQGAFNQPQHF.

The CDR3 loop is CASSSVGGTGGKPSGANVLTF. In DNA form, the CDR3 reads TGTGCCAGCAGCTCAGTCGGGGGAACAGGGGGGAAACCCTCTGGGGCCAACGTCCTGACTTTC. This chain connects TRBV7-6 to TRBJ2-6; TRBD1 matches at 8 bases. Germline values: CDR1 SGHVS, CDR2 FNYEAQ. The CDR3 loop spans 21 amino acids. Trimming at V came to 4 bases and at J to 0 bases, leaving 17 bases not matched to a gene.